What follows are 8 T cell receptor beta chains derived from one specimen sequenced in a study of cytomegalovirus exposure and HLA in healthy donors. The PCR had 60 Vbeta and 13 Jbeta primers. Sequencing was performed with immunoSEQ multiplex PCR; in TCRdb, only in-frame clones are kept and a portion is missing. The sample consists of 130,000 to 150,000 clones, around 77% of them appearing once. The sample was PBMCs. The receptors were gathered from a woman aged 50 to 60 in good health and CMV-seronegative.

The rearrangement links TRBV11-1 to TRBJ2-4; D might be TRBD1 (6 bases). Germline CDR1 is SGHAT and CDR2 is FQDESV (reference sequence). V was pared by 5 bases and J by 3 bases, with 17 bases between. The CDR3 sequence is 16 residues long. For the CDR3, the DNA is TGTGCCAGCAGCCAGGGGCCAGCCAGGGTCAAAAACATTCAGTACTTC. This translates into CASSQGPARVKNIQYF.

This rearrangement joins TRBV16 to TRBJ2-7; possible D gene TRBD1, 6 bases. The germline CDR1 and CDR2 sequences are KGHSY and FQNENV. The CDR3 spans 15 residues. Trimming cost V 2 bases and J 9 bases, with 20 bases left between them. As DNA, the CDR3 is TGTGCCAGCAGCCAAAGTTCCAGGGGAGAATGGGTGCAGTACTTC. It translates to CASSQSSRGEWVQYF.

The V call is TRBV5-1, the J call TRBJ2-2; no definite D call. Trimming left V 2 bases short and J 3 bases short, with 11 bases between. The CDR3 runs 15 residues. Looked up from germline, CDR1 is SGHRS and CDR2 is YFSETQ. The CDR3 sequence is CASSFQDADTGELFF. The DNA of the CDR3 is TGCGCCAGCAGCTTTCAAGACGCGGACACCGGGGAGCTGTTTTTT.

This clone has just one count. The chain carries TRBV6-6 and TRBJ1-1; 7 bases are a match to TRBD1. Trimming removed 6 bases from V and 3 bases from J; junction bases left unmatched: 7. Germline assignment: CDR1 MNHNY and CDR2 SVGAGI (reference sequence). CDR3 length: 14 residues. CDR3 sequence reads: CASSRQGRDTEAFF. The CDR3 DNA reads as TGTGCCAGCAGCCGACAGGGTCGGGACACTGAAGCTTTCTTT.

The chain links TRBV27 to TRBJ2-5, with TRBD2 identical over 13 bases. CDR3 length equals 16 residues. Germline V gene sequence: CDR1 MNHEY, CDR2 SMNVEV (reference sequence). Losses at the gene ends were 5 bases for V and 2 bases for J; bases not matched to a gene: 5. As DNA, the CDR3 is TGTGCCAGCAGTCCCTGGACTAGCGGGGGTCAAGAGACCCAGTACTTC. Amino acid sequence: CASSPWTSGGQETQYF.

This CDR3 is CASSPGLTTDTQYF. The CDR3 DNA is TGTGCCAGCAGCCCCGGACTGACCACAGATACGCAGTATTTT. This chain connects TRBV5-4 to TRBJ2-3; TRBD2 is a possible D gene (5 bases). Germline CDR1 is SGHNT and CDR2 is YYREEE (reference sequence). This CDR3 is built from 14 residues. The V and J ends lost 4 bases and 2 bases respectively, with 11 bases between them.

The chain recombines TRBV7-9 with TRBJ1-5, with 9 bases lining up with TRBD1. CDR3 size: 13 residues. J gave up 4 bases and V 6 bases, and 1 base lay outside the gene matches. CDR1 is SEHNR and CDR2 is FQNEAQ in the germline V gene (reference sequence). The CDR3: CASRGTGNQPQHF. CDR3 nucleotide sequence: TGTGCCAGCAGGGGGACAGGGAATCAGCCCCAGCATTTT.

CDR3 region: CASSTLTSGVSQYF. The CDR3 nucleotides read TGCGCCAGCAGCACGTTGACTAGCGGGGTGTCGCAGTATTTT. J is TRBJ2-3 and V is TRBV5-1; TRBD2 aligns across 11 bases. J was trimmed by 10 bases and V by 4 bases; bases with no gene match: 8. Germline CDR1 is SGHRS and CDR2 is YFSETQ. This CDR3 comprises 14 residues.